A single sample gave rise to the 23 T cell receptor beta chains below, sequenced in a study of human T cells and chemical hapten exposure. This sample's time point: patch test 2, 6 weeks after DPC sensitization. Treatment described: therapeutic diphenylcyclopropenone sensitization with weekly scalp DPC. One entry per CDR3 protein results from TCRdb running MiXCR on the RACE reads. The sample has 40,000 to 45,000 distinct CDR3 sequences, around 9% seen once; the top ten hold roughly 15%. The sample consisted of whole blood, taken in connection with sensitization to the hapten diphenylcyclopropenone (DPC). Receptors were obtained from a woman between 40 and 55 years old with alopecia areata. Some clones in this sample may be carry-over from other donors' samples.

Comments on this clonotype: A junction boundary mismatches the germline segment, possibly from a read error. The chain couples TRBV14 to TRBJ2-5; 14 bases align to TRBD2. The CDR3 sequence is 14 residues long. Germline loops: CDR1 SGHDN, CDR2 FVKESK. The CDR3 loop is CASSQAGLAGAPDF. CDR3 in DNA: TGTGCCAGCAGCCAAGCGGGACTAGCGGGGGCCCCTGACTTC.

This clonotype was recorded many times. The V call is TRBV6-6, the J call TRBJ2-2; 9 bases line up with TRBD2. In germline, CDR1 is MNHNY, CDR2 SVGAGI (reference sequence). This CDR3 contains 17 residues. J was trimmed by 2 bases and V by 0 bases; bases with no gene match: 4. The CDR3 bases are TGTGCCAGCAGTTACTCGACTAGCGGCACTAACACCGGGGAGCTGTTTTTT. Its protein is CASSYSTSGTNTGELFF.

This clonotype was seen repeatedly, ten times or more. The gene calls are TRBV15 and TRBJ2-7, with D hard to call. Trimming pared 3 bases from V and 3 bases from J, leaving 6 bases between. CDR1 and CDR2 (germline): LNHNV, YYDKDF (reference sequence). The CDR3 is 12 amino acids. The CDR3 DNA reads TGTGCCACCAGCAGTGGGTTCTACGAGCAGTACTTC. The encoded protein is CATSSGFYEQYF. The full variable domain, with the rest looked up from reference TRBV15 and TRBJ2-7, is DAMVIQNPRYQVTQFGKPVTLSCSQTLNHNVMYWYQQKSSQAPKLLFHYYDKDFNNEADTPDNFQSRRPNTSFCFLDIRSPGLGDTAMYLCATSSGFYEQYFGPGTRLTVT.

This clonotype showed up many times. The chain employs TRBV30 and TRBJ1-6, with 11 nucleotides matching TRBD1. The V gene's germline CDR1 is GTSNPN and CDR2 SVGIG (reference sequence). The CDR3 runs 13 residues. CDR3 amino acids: CAGGTGGTPPLHF. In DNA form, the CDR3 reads TGTGCTGGAGGGACAGGGGGTACTCCACCCCTCCACTTT.

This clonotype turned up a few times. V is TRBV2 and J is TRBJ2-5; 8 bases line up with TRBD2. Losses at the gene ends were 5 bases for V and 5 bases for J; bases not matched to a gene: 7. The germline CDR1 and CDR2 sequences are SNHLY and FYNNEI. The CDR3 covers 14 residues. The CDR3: CASSIGLAEETQYF. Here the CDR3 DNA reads TGTGCCAGCAGTATAGGACTAGCAGAGGAGACCCAGTACTTC. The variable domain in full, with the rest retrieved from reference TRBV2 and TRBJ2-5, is EPEVTQTPSHQVTQMGQEVILRCVPISNHLYFYWYRQILGQKVEFLVSFYNNEISEKSEIFDDQFSVERPDGSNFTLKIRSTKLEDSAMYFCASSIGLAEETQYFGPGTRLLVL.

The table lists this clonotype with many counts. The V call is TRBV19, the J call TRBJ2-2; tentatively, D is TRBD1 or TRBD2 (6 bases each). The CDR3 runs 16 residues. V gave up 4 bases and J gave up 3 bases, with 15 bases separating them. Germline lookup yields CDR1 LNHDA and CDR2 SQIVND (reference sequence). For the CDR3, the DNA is TGTGCCAGTAGTAGGGGGGCGCCGAGGGACACCGGGGAGCTGTTTTTT. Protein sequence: CASSRGAPRDTGELFF.

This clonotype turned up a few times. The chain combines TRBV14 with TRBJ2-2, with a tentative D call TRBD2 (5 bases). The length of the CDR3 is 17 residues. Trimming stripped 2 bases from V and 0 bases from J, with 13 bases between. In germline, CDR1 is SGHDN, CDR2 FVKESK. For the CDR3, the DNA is TGTGCCAGCAGCCAAACTTCCCTAGCAGCGAACACCGGGGAGCTGTTTTTT. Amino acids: CASSQTSLAANTGELFF.

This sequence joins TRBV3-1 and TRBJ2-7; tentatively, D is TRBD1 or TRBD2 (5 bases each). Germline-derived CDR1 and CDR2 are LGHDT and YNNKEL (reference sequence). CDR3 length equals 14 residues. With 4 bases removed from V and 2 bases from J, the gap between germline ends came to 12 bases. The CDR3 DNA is TGTGCCAGCAGCCGCCGGGACGCCCCCTACGAGCAGTACTTC. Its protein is CASSRRDAPYEQYF.

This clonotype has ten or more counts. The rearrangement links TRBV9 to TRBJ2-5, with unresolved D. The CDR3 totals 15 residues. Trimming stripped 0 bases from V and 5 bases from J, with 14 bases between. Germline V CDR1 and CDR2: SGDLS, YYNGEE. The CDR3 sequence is CASSVAGQMLETQYF. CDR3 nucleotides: TGTGCCAGCAGCGTAGCTGGGCAGATGCTCGAGACCCAGTACTTC.

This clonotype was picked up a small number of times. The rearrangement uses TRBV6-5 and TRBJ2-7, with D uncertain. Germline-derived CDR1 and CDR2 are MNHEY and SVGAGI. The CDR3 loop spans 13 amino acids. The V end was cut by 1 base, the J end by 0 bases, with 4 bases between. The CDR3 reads CASSYYNSYEQYF. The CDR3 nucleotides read TGTGCCAGCAGTTACTACAACTCCTACGAGCAGTACTTC.

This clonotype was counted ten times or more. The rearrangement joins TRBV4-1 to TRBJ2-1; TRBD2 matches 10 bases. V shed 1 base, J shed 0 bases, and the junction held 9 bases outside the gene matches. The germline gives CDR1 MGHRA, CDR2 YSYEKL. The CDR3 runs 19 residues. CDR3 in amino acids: CASSQGASGGQSSYNEQFF. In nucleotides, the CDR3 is TGCGCCAGCAGCCAAGGGGCTAGCGGGGGCCAAAGCTCCTACAATGAGCAGTTCTTC.

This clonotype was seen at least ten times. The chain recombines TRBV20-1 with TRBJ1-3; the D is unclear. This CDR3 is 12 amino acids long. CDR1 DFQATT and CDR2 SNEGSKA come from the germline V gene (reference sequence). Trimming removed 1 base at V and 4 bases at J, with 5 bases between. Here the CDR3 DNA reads TGCAGTGCTAGAGTATCAGGAAACACCATATATTTT. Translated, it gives CSARVSGNTIYF.

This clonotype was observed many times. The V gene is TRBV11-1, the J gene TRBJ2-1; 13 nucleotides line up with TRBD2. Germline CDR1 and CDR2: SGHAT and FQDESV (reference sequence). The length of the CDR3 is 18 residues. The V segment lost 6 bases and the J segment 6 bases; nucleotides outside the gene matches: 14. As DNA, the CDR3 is TGTGCCAGCAGGCCGGGACTAGCGGGGACCCTCGGGGGCAATGAGCAGTTCTTC. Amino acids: CASRPGLAGTLGGNEQFF.

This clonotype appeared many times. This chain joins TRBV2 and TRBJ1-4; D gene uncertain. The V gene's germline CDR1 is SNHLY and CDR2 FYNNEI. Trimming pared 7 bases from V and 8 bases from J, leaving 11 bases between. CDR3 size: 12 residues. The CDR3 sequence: CASTREVEKLFF. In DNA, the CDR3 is TGTGCCAGCACTAGGGAGGTCGAAAAACTGTTTTTT.

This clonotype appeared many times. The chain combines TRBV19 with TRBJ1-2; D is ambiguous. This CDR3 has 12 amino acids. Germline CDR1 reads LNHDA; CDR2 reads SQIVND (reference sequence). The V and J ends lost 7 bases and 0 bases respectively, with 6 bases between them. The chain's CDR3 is CASMGTNYGYTF. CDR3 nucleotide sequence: TGTGCCAGTATGGGCACTAACTATGGCTACACCTTC.

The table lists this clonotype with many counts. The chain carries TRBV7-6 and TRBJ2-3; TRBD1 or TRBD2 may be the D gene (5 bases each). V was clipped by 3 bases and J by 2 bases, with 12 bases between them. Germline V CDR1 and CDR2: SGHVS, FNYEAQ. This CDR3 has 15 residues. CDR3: CASSLGPGYTDTQYF. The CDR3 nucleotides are TGTGCCAGCAGCTTGGGACCGGGATACACAGATACGCAGTATTTT.

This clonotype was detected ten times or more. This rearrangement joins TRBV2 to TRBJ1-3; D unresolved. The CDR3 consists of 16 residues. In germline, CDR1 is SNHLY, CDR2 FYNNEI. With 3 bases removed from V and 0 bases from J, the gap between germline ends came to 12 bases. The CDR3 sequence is CASSDRFHSSGNTIYF. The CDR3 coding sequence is TGTGCCAGCAGTGATCGGTTTCACAGCTCTGGAAACACCATATATTTT.

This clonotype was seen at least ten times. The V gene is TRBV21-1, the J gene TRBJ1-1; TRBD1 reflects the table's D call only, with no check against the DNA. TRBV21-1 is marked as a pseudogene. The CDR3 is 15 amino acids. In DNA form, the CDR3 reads TGTGCCAGCAGCACTCCCGGGACAGGGGGCACTGAAGCTTTCTTT. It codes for CASSTPGTGGTEAFF.

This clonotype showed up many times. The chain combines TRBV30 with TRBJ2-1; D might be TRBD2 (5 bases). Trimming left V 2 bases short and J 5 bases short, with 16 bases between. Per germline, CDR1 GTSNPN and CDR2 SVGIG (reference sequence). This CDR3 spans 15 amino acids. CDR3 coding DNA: TGTGCCTGGAGTCCCGGCGGGCGGATACACAATGAGCAGTTCTTC. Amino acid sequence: CAWSPGGRIHNEQFF.

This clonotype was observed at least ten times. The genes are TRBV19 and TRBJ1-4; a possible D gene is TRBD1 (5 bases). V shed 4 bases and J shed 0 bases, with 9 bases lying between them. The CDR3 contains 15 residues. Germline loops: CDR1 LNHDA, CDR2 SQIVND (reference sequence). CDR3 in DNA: TGTGCCAGTAGTACAGGGATTGCAACTAATGAAAAACTGTTTTTT. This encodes CASSTGIATNEKLFF.

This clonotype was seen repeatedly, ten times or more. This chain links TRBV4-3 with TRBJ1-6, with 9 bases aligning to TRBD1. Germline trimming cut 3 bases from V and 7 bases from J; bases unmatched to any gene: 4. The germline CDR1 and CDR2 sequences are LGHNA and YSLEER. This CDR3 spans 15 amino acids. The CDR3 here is CASSQTGTGNSPLHF. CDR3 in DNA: TGCGCCAGCAGCCAGACCGGGACAGGGAATTCACCCCTCCACTTT.

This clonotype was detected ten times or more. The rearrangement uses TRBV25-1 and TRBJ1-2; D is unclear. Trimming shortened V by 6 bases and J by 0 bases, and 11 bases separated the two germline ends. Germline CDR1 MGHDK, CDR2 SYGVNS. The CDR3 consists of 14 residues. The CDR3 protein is CASRVTATNYGYTF. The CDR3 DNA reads TGTGCCAGCAGAGTGACTGCGACTAACTATGGCTACACCTTC.

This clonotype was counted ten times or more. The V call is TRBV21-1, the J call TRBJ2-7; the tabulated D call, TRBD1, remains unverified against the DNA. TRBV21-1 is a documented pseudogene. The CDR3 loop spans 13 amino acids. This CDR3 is CASTSGTDYEQYF. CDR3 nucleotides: TGTGCCAGCACCTCCGGGACGGATTACGAGCAGTACTTC.